This record covers a single T cell receptor beta chain. What it binds is not known. The data are from a study of shared clonotypes between healthy human individuals. Study results and caveats: About 5% was the fraction of naive CD4 clonotypes found shared across several donors.

The method was immunoSEQ multiplex PCR; TCRdb's version includes in-frame clones alone and lacks a portion of them. Of about 2 million clones in the sample, approximately 95% are singletons; the top ten hold more than 0.1%. Germline lookup yields CDR1 SQVTM and CDR2 ANQGSEA. Trimming left V 7 bases short and J 6 bases short, with 19 bases between. This CDR3 contains 14 residues. The TCR sequence derives from a man between 18 and 35 years old in good health. The chain has TRBV29-1 and TRBJ2-1; D is undetermined. The sample comprised naive CD4+ T cells sorted from blood. Subset noted: CD45RA+ positively selected. The CDR3 sequence is CSAPDSRWGNEQFF. The CDR3 bases are TGCAGCGCCCCGGATAGTAGATGGGGCAATGAGCAGTTCTTC.